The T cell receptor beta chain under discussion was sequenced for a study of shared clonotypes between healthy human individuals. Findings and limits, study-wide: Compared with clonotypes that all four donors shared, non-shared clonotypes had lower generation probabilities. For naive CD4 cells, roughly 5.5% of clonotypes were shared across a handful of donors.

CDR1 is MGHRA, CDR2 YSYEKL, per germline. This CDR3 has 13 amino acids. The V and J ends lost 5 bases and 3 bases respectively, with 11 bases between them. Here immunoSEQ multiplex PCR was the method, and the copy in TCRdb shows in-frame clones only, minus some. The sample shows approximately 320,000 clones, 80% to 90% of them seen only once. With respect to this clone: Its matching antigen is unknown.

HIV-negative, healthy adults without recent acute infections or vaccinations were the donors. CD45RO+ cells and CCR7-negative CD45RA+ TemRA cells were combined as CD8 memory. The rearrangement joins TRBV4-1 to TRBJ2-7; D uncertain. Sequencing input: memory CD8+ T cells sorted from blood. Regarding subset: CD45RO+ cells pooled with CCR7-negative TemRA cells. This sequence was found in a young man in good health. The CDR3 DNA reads TGCGCCAGCAGCGAGGCCACGAACTACGAGCAGTACTTC. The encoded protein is CASSEATNYEQYF.